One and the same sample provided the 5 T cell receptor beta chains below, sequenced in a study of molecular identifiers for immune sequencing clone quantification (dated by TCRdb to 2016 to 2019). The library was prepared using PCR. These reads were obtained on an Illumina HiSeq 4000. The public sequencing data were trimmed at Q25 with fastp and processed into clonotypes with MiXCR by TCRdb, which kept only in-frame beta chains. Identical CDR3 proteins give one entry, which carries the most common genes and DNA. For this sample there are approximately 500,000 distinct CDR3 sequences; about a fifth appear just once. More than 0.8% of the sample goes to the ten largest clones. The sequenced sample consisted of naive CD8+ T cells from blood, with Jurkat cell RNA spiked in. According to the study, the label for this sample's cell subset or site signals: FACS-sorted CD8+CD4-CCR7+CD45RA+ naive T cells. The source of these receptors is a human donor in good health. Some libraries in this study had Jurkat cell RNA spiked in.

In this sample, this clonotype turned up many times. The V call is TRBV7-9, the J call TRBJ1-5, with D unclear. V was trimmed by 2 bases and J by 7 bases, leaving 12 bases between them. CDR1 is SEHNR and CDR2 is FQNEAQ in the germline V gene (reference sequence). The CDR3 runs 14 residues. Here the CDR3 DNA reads TGTGCCAGCAGCTTATCAACAGTTCTACAGCCCCAGCATTTT. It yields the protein CASSLSTVLQPQHF.

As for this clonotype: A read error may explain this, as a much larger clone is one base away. The CDR3 bases are TGTGCCAGCAGCTTAGAAGGACAATTCCCCTACGGGCAGTACTTC. It codes for CASSLEGQFPYGQYF. V and J are TRBV7-6 and TRBJ2-7; TRBD1 might be the D (5 bases). Looked up from germline, CDR1 is SGHVS and CDR2 is FNYEAQ. The CDR3 totals 15 residues.

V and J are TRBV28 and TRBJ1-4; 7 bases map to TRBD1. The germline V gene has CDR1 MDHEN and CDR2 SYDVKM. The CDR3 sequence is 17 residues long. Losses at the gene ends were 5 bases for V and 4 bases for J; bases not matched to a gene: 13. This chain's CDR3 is CASSPRGGGNINEKLFF. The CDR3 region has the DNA TGTGCCAGCAGTCCCCGCGGAGGGGGCAATATTAATGAAAAACTGTTTTTT.

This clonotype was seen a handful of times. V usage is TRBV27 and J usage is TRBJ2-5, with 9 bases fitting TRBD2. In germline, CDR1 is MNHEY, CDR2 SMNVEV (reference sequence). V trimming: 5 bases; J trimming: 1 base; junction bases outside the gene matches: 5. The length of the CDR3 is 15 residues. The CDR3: CASSMSGGLQETQYF. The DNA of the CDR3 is TGTGCCAGCAGTATGAGCGGGGGGCTCCAAGAGACCCAGTACTTC.

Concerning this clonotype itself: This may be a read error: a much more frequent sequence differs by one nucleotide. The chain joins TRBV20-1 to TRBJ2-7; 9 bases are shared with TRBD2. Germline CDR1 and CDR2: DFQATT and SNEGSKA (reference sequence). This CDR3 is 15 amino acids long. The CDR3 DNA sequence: TGCAGTGCTAAGGGACTAGCTGCTAGCTCCTACGGGCAGTACTTC. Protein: CSAKGLAASSYGQYF.